This entry concerns a single T cell receptor (beta chain). V was pared by 9 bases and J by 1 base, with 14 bases between. This CDR3 region has 14 residues. The germline gives CDR1 SNHLY, CDR2 FYNNEI. Generated by immunoSEQ multiplex PCR, the TCRdb table keeps only in-frame clones and is missing some. The sample includes nearly 2 million clones, about 95% of them seen just once. These data originate in a study of shared clonotypes between healthy human individuals. Selected positively for CCR7 and CD45RO-negative, naive CD8 cells excluded terminally differentiated effector memory CD45RA+ cells. This chain links TRBV2 with TRBJ2-3, with D unclear. This receptor was obtained from a man aged 18 to 29 in good health. The sample was naive CD8+ T cells sorted from blood. CDR3 amino acids: CASYDFHGTDTQYF. The CDR3 nucleotides read TGTGCCAGTTACGACTTCCATGGCACAGATACGCAGTATTTT.